This passage covers 19 T cell receptor beta chains from one sample sequenced in a study of blood T cell repertoires in COVID-19. Clones were read by immunoSEQ multiplex PCR, and TCRdb kept only the in-frame ones, dropping some. The repertoire holds approximately 260,000 clones, with just under 90% as singletons. Input material: peripheral blood. Source of these receptors: a woman between 40 and 55 years old with acute or convalescent COVID-19.

This clone has just one count. The chain carries TRBV11-2 and TRBJ1-5; the D gene is possibly TRBD1 (5 bases). The germline V gene encodes CDR1 SGHAT and CDR2 FQNNGV. Trimming took 2 bases from V and 6 from J, leaving 8 bases between them. The length of the CDR3 is 13 residues. The CDR3: CASSLRGGQPQHF. The DNA for the CDR3 is TGTGCCAGCAGCTTAAGGGGCGGTCAGCCCCAGCATTTT.

The gene calls are TRBV21-1 and TRBJ1-4; the D call in the table, TRBD1, was not verified against the DNA. TRBV21-1 is annotated as a pseudogene. The CDR3 has 18 residues. In nucleotides, the CDR3 is TGTGCCAGCAGCAAAAACGGGACAGAAATTGCAACTAATGAAAAACTGTTTTTT. Protein sequence: CASSKNGTEIATNEKLFF.

The genes are TRBV7-3 and TRBJ2-5, with D possibly being TRBD1 (6 bases). The germline gives CDR1 SGHTA, CDR2 FQGTGA. Trimming left V 2 bases short and J 5 bases short, with 15 bases between. This CDR3 is 15 amino acids long. The CDR3 coding sequence is TGTGCCAGCAGCTTAGGGGGTGGGGGCGGGGAGACCCAGTACTTC. Residues: CASSLGGGGGETQYF.

The chain combines TRBV18 with TRBJ1-4, with 7 bases identical to TRBD1. The CDR3 has 19 residues. The trim removed 5 bases at V and 0 bases at J, leaving 15 bases unmatched. Germline V lookup: CDR1 KGHSH, CDR2 LQKENI. The CDR3 sequence: CASSRLWTGGVATNEKLFF. The DNA of the CDR3 is TGTGCCAGCTCAAGACTGTGGACAGGTGGGGTTGCAACTAATGAAAAACTGTTTTTT.

This chain connects TRBV28 to TRBJ1-6; D not resolved. The CDR3 consists of 14 residues. V lost 5 bases, J lost 8 bases, and 13 bases lay in between. Germline V gene lookup returns CDR1 MDHEN and CDR2 SYDVKM. The CDR3, as DNA: TGTGCCAGCAGTCGATTCCTCGGGGATTCACCCCTCCACTTT. Its protein product is CASSRFLGDSPLHF.

The V and J genes are TRBV7-9 and TRBJ2-5; D possibly corresponds to TRBD2 (6 bases). From germline, CDR1 is SEHNR and CDR2 FQNEAQ (reference sequence). V lost 5 bases and J lost 2, with 9 bases in between. This CDR3 region has 13 residues. CDR3 residues: CASSLGLQETQYF. The CDR3 coding sequence is TGTGCCAGCAGCCTGGGACTTCAAGAGACCCAGTACTTC. Full variable domain (missing parts from reference TRBV7-9 and TRBJ2-5): DTGVSQNPRHKITKRGQNVTFRCDPISEHNRLYWYRQTLGQGPEFLTYFQNEAQLEKSRLLSDRFSAERPKGSFSTLEIQRTEQGDSAMYLCASSLGLQETQYFGPGTRLLVL.

The chain employs TRBV20-1 and TRBJ1-5; D unclear. This CDR3 is 13 amino acids long. The germline CDR1 and CDR2 sequences are DFQATT and SNEGSKA (reference sequence). Trimming shortened V by 3 bases and J by 0 bases, and 6 bases separated the two germline ends. The CDR3: CSASAYSNQPQHF. In DNA, the CDR3 is TGCAGTGCTAGTGCGTATAGCAATCAGCCCCAGCATTTT.

The CDR3 sequence is CATSDYRNEKLFF. The CDR3 DNA sequence: TGTGCCACCAGTGATTACAGGAATGAAAAACTGTTTTTT. The chain has TRBV24-1 and TRBJ1-4; tentative D call: TRBD1 (5 bases). Deletions cut 2 bases from V and 5 bases from J, with 5 bases between. CDR3 size: 13 residues. Germline CDR1 is KGHDR and CDR2 is SFDVKD.

The rearrangement uses TRBV7-9 and TRBJ1-2; TRBD1 aligns across 9 bases. This CDR3 has 16 residues. The V segment lost 4 bases and the J segment 5 bases; nucleotides outside the gene matches: 11. The germline V gene has CDR1 SEHNR and CDR2 FQNEAQ (reference sequence). DNA of the CDR3: TGTGCCAGCAGCTCTACAGGGGGCTACCTTAGTTATGGCTACACCTTC. Translating gives CASSSTGGYLSYGYTF.

This sequence joins TRBV6-5 and TRBJ1-1; D is unresolved. CDR3 length equals 14 residues. The germline V and J ends were trimmed by 0 bases and 2 bases, with 7 bases remaining between them. Germline values: CDR1 MNHEY, CDR2 SVGAGI. CDR3 sequence reads: CASSYSRQNTEAFF. In DNA form, the CDR3 reads TGTGCCAGCAGTTACTCGCGACAAAACACTGAAGCTTTCTTT.

This CDR3 is CASSKLQGPNYGYTF. CDR3 coding DNA: TGTGCCAGCAGCAAACTACAGGGACCTAACTATGGCTACACCTTC. The V and J genes are TRBV11-2 and TRBJ1-2, with D maybe TRBD1 (6 bases). CDR3 length equals 15 residues. Germline V gives CDR1 SGHAT, CDR2 FQNNGV. Trimming stripped 5 bases from V and 0 bases from J, with 13 bases between.

This chain links TRBV18 with TRBJ2-1; TRBD2 matches at 8 bases. The V gene's germline CDR1 is KGHSH and CDR2 LQKENI. The CDR3 loop spans 17 amino acids. Trimming at V came to 2 bases and at J to 3 bases, leaving 9 bases not matched to a gene. CDR3 nucleotide sequence: TGTGCCAGCTCACCATTAGGTAGCGGGGCATTCTACAATGAGCAGTTCTTC. It is translated as CASSPLGSGAFYNEQFF.

The chain links TRBV7-6 to TRBJ2-1; 7 positions match TRBD1. Germline loops: CDR1 SGHVS, CDR2 FNYEAQ. Unmatched junction bases numbered 4, after V lost 6 bases and J lost 8 bases. This CDR3 spans 12 amino acids. The chain's CDR3 is CASSPQGDEQFF. The DNA for the CDR3 is TGTGCCAGCAGTCCCCAGGGGGATGAGCAGTTCTTC.

With regard to this clone: In the same sample, other DNA sequences code for this CDR3. The chain is built from TRBV9 and TRBJ1-3; no definite D call. The V end was cut by 0 bases, the J end by 4 bases, with 11 bases between. The V gene's germline CDR1 is SGDLS and CDR2 YYNGEE. CDR3 length equals 15 residues. CDR3 bases: TGTGCCAGCAGCGTAGGAGGGAGCTCGGGAAACACCATATATTTT. Its translation is CASSVGGSSGNTIYF.

The J gene is TRBJ2-7, the V gene TRBV24-1; maybe TRBD2 (5 bases). The V end lost 4 bases, the J end lost 4 bases, and 16 bases lay between the germline ends. This CDR3 comprises 15 residues. From germline, CDR1 is KGHDR and CDR2 SFDVKD. The DNA of the CDR3 is TGTGCCACCAGTGACAACCGCGGGTGGCTATACGAGCAGTACGTC. It encodes CATSDNRGWLYEQYV.

This chain connects TRBV6-2 or TRBV6-3 to TRBJ1-2; D is uncertain. The V gene's germline CDR1 is MNHEY and CDR2 SVGEGT. The CDR3 contains 15 residues. Trimming cost V 5 bases and J 2 bases, with 15 bases left between them. The CDR3 sequence is CASSLQIAGNYGYTF. DNA for the CDR3: TGTGCCAGCAGTCTTCAAATCGCGGGGAACTATGGCTACACCTTC.

V gene TRBV2 combines with J gene TRBJ1-5, with a possible D match to TRBD1 (5 bases). The germline V gene encodes CDR1 SNHLY and CDR2 FYNNEI. V was pared by 2 bases and J by 4 bases, with 9 bases between. There are 14 residues in the CDR3. This chain's CDR3 is CASSERRTNQPQHF. CDR3 nucleotide sequence: TGTGCCAGCAGTGAAAGACGGACAAATCAGCCCCAGCATTTT.

The chain links TRBV5-1 to TRBJ1-2; D unclear. The germline CDR1 and CDR2 sequences are SGHRS and YFSETQ. The CDR3 totals 16 residues. V was trimmed by 4 bases and J by 4 bases, leaving 20 bases between them. The DNA of the CDR3 is TGCGCCAGCAGCGTGACTTTGGCTCGAGGCTTCTATGGCTACACCTTC. This gives the protein CASSVTLARGFYGYTF. Supplemented by reference TRBV5-1 and TRBJ1-2, the full variable domain reads KAGVTQTPRYLIKTRGQQVTLSCSPISGHRSVSWYQQTPGQGLQFLFEYFSETQRNKGNFPGRFSGRQFSNSRSEMNVSTLELGDSALYLCASSVTLARGFYGYTFGSGTRLTVV.

The DNA for the CDR3 is TGTGCCAGCAGCCACGGGACATTAAACTATGGCTACACCTTC. Its protein is CASSHGTLNYGYTF. This chain joins TRBV3-1 (or the pseudogene TRBV3-2) and TRBJ1-2, with a weak D call TRBD1 (6 bases). V dropped 3 bases and J dropped 2 bases, with 10 bases sitting between them. Germline V gene sequence: CDR1 LGHDT, CDR2 YNNKEL (reference sequence). CDR3 size: 14 residues.